This T cell receptor beta chain came from a study of vaccination and CD4 T cells after COVID-19. CDR1 and CDR2 from the germline V gene are MNHEY and SVGAGI. V lost 0 bases and J lost 11, with 11 bases in between. This CDR3 has 13 residues. TCRdb used MiXCR to reprocess the PCR reads, holding one entry per CDR3 protein. The table has 15,000 to 20,000 distinct CDR3 sequences, 62% seen once. This clonotype was sampled from a human donor who had recovered from COVID-19. This chain uses TRBV6-5 with TRBJ1-5; D is unclear. The sequences come from CD4+ T cells from blood, collected before SARS-CoV-2 vaccination. The CDR3 loop reads CASSYSPDRAQHF. The DNA of the CDR3 is TGTGCCAGCAGTTACTCCCCAGACCGGGCCCAGCATTTT.